This TCR beta chain came from a study of tumor-infiltrating lymphocytes in primary liver carcinoma. Study summary: By surgical resection, the patients were treated for their primary liver carcinoma. There were tumors of stage T1-T3 N0M0, each 4.2 to 10 cm across.

Reverse transcription of about 0.5 ug total RNA with a constant-region primer produced TCR beta cDNA. Libraries covering TCR beta were generated through three nested multiplex PCR rounds (using a slightly modified ARM-PCR). Each CDR3 protein gets one entry after TCRdb re-called the multiplex PCR reads with MiXCR. Of 310,000 or so distinct CDR3 sequences listed, 50% to 60% are singletons. Blood RNA was derived from unsorted whole blood, and germline DNA was extracted too. Patients carried chronic HBV infection without prior treatment. The receptor was derived from a young woman with primary liver carcinoma and hepatitis B virus infection. Sequencing was performed on peripheral blood.

CDR3 in DNA: TGTGCCAGCAGCATCTCATGGCGGGAGTTTGATGGCTACACCTTC. It encodes CASSISWREFDGYTF. This chain uses TRBV12-3 or TRBV12-4 with TRBJ1-2; D uncertain. The V end lost 6 bases, the J end lost 6 bases, and 20 bases lay between the germline ends. CDR3 length: 15 amino acids.